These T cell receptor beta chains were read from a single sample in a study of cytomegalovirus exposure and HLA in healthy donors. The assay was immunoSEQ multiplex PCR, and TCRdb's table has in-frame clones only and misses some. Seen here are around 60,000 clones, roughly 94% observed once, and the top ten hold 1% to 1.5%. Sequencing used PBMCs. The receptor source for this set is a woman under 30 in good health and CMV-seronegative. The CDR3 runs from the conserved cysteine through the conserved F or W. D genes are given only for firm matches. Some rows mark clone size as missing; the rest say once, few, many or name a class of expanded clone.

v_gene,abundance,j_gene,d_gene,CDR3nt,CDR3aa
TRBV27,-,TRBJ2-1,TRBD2,TGTGCCAGCATCCCGGCGGGGGCTAGCGGGACCTTATACAATGAGCAGTTCTTC,CASIPAGASGTLYNEQFF
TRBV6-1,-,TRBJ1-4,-,TGTGCCAGCCGAGGCAGGGCGGCAACTAATGAAAAACTGTTTTTT,CASRGRAATNEKLFF
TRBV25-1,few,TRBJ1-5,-,TGTGCCAGCAGTGAAGCTAGTGCCTGGCAGCCCCAGCATTTT,CASSEASAWQPQHF
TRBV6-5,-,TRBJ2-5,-,TGTGCCAGCAGTACCTCGGGGGAGCCTCAAGAGACCCAGTACTTC,CASSTSGEPQETQYF
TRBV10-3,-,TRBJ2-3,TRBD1,TGTGCCATCAGCCAGGGGGACAGCTCAGATACGCAGTATTTT,CAISQGDSSDTQYF
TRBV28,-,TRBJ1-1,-,TGTGCCAGCAGTTTTCTTATGTCGAACACTGAAGCTTTCTTT,CASSFLMSNTEAFF
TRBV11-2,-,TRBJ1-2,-,TGTGCCAGCAGCTTAGGAGCAGGCCCGACCTATGGCTACACCTTC,CASSLGAGPTYGYTF
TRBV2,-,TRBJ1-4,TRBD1,TGTGCCAGCAGTTCTAACAGGGGGCTGAATGAAAAACTGTTTTTT,CASSSNRGLNEKLFF
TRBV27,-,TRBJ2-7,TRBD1,TGTGCCAGCAGCTTAGGGGGCCAACTAGGCTACGAGCAGTACTTC,CASSLGGQLGYEQYF
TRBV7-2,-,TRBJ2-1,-,TGTGCCAGCAGTCCCGGTTGGGGGCTTGGCAATGAGCAGTTCTTC,CASSPGWGLGNEQFF
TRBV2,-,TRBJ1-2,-,TGTGCCAGCAGTGGGATGGGCACTAACTATGGCTACACCTTC,CASSGMGTNYGYTF
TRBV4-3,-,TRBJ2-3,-,TGCGCCAGCAGCCAAGATGGGGCTCACGCTAGCACAGATACGCAGTATTTT,CASSQDGAHASTDTQYF
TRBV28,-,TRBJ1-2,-,TGTGCCACCATGGCAAAGGGGTATGGCTACACCTTC,CATMAKGYGYTF
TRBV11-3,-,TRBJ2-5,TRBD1,TGTGCCAGCAGTCCTTCAGGGGGCCGGACCCAGTACTTC,CASSPSGGRTQYF
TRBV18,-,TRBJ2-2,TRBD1,TGTGCCAGCTCAGGACAGGGGGCTTCTGACACCGGGGAGCTGTTTTTT,CASSGQGASDTGELFF
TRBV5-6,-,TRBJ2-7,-,TGTGCCAGCAGCTTGATCGGGACACGAACCTACGAGCAGTACTTC,CASSLIGTRTYEQYF
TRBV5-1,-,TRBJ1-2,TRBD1,TGCGCCAGCAGCCCCGGGGACAGAAAAGACTATGGCTACACCTTC,CASSPGDRKDYGYTF
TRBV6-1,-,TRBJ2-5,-,TGTGCCAGGGACGGGACTCCCGGCGGAAAGACCCAGTACTTC,CARDGTPGGKTQYF
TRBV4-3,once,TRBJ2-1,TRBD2,TGCGCCAGCAGCCAAGATTCCTCCTTTGCGGGAGGGCCATCCAATGAGCAGTTCTTC,CASSQDSSFAGGPSNEQFF
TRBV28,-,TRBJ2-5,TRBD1,TGTGCCAGCAGTAAAGGGACAGGGGGAGCGGAGACCCAGTACTTC,CASSKGTGGAETQYF
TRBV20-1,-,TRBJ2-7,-,TGCAGTGCTTTCAGGGTCGGCGAGCAGTACTTC,CSAFRVGEQYF
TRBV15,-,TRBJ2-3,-,TGTGCCACCAGCAGAGGACGGGGCACAGATACGCAGTATTTT,CATSRGRGTDTQYF
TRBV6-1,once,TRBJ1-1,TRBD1,TGTGCCAGCGAATACGACAGGGTGGGCACTGAAGCTTTCTTT,CASEYDRVGTEAFF
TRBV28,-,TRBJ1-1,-,TGTGCCAGCAGTTTAGATATAGACACTGAAGCTTTCTTT,CASSLDIDTEAFF
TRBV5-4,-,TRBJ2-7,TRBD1,TGTGCCAGCAGCAGCCTCCGGGACAGCACCTACGAGCAGTACTTC,CASSSLRDSTYEQYF
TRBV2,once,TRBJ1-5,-,TGTGCCAGCACATCACAGGGAAGCAATCAGCCCCAGCATTTT,CASTSQGSNQPQHF
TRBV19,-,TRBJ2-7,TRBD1,TGTGCCAGTAGGAAAATGTGGGGACAGGGAGAATACGAGCAGTACTTC,CASRKMWGQGEYEQYF
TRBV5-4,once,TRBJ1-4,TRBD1,TGTGCCAGCAGCTTGGACAGGGGGAATGAAAAACTGTTTTTT,CASSLDRGNEKLFF
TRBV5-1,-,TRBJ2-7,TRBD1,TGCGCCAGCAGCCCGGGACAGGGGGCGGATGAGCAGTACTTC,CASSPGQGADEQYF
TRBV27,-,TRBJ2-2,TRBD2,TGTGCCAGCAGTTCAGCTAGTGAGCGGGGGGTCCCCGGGGAGCTGTTTTTT,CASSSASERGVPGELFF
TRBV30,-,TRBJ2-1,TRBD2,TGTGCCTGGAGTGTACGGAGACAGCGCCCGGGGGAGGGAAGCTCCTACAATGAGCAGTTCTTC,CAWSVRRQRPGEGSSYNEQFF
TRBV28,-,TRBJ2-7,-,TGTGCCAGCAGTTTAGACGACACCTACGAGCAGTACTTC,CASSLDDTYEQYF
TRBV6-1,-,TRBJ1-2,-,TGTGCCAGCAGTGAAGTTACAGCTCCCTCGGGAGGCTACACCTTC,CASSEVTAPSGGYTF
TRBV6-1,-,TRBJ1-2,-,TGTGCCAGCAGTGAAGCGCGATATGGCTACACCTTC,CASSEARYGYTF
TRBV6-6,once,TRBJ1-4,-,TGTGCCAGCAAGGTGGAGACAGCTAATGAAAAACTGTTTTTT,CASKVETANEKLFF
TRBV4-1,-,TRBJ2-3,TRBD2,TGCGCCAGCAGCCCTGGGCGGGGGTCGGCGGATACGCAGTATTTT,CASSPGRGSADTQYF